This record concerns one T cell receptor beta chain sequence. This sample was included in a study of cytomegalovirus exposure and HLA in healthy donors. The PCR employed 60 Vbeta primers together with 13 Jbeta primers. Assay used: immunoSEQ multiplex PCR; TCRdb lists only in-frame clones, some missing. Of about 200,000 clones in the sample, 65% to 90% were seen once. Deletions cut 6 bases from V and 4 bases from J, with 11 bases between. CDR3 length: 13 amino acids. Germline V gene data show CDR1 as SGHVS and CDR2 as FQNEAQ. The TCR sequence derives from a woman aged 30 to 39 in good health and CMV-seronegative. Sequencing was carried out using PBMCs. The rearrangement uses TRBV7-8 and TRBJ2-3; a weak D match, TRBD2 (5 bases). CDR3 nucleotides: TGTGCCAGCAGACTAGGAGGTTCAGATACGCAGTATTTT. Translated, it gives CASRLGGSDTQYF.